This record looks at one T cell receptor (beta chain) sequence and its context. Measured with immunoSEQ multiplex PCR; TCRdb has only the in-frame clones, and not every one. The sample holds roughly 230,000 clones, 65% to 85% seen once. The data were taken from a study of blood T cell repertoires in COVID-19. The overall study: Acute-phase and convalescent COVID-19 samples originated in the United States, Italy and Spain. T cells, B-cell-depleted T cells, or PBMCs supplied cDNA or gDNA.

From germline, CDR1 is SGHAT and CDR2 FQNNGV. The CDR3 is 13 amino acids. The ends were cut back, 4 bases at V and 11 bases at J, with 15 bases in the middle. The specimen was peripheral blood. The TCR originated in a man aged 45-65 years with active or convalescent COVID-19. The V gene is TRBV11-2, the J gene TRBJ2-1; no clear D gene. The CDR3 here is CASSSRRRHKQFF. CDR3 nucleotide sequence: TGTGCCAGCAGCTCGCGTAGGCGGCACAAGCAGTTCTTC.